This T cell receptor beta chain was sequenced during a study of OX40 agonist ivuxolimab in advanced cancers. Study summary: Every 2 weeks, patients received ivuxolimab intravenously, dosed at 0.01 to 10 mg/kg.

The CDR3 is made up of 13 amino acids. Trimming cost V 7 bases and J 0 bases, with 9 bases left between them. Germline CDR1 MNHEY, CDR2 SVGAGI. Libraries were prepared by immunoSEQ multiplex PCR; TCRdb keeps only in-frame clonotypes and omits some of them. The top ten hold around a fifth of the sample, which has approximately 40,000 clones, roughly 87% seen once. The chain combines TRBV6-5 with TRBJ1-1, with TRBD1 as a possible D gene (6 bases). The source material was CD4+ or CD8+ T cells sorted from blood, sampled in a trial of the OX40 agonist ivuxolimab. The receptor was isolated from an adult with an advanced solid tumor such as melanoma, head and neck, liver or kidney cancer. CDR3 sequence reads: CASTGQLNTEAFF. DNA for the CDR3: TGTGCCAGCACTGGACAGTTGAACACTGAAGCTTTCTTT.